This T cell receptor beta chain emerged from a study of early T cells in non-severe SARS-CoV-2 infection. The wider study: From unsorted whole blood, bulk RNA was sequenced, and the chains remained unpaired.

One entry per CDR3 protein, called by TCRdb with MiXCR from the 5' RACE reads. Here the sample spans some 66,000 distinct CDR3 sequences, approximately 13% being singletons. The CDR3 consists of 14 residues. The germline CDR1 and CDR2 sequences are SGDLS and YYNGEE. V shed 4 bases and J shed 6 bases, with 14 bases lying between them. Specimen: whole blood. This sequence was found in an adult who was a healthcare worker with PCR-confirmed SARS-CoV-2 infection or an uninfected control (not recorded which). This chain links TRBV9 with TRBJ2-1, with D perhaps matching TRBD1 (6 bases). DNA for the CDR3: TGTGCCAGCAGCACCCGACAGGCGGGCAATGAGCAGTTCTTC. Amino acid sequence: CASSTRQAGNEQFF.